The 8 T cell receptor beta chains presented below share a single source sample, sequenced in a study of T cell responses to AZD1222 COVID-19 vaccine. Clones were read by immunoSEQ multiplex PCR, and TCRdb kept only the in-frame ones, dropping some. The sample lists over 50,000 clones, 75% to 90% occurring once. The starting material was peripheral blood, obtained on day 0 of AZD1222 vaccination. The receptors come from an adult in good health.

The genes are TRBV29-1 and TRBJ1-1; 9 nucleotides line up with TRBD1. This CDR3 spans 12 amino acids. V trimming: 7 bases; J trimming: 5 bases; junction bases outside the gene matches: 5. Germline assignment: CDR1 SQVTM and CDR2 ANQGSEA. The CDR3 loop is CSARDRVTEAFF. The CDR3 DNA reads TGCAGCGCCCGGGACAGGGTAACTGAAGCTTTCTTT.

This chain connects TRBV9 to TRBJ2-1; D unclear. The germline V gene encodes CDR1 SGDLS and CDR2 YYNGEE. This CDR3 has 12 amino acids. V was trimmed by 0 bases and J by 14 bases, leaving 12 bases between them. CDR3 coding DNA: TGTGCCAGCAGCGTAGGCGCCTACCCGGAGTTCTTC. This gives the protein CASSVGAYPEFF.

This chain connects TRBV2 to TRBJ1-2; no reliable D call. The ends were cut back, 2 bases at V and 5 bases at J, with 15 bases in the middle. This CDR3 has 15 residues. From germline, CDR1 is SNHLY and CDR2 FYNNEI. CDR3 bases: TGTGCCAGCAGTGAACAGGCAGGCCGCAGGTATGGCTACACCTTC. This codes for CASSEQAGRRYGYTF.

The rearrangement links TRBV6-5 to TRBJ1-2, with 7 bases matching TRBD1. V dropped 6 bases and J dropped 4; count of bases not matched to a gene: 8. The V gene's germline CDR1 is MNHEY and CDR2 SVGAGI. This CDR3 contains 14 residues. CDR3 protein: CASSPGTARYGYTF. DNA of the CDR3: TGTGCCAGCAGCCCCGGGACAGCACGCTATGGCTACACCTTC.

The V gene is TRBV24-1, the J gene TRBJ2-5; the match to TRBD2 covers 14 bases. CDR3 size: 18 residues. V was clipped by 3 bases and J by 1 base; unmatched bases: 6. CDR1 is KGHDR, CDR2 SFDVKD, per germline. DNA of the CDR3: TGTGCCACCAGTGATCCGCGGGGACTAGCGGGAGCCCAAGAGACCCAGTACTTC. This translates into CATSDPRGLAGAQETQYF.

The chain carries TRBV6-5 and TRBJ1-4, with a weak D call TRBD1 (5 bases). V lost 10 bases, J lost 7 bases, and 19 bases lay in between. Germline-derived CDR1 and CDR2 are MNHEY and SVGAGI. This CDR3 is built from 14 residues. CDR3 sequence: CATLFGGSVEKLFF. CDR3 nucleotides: TGTGCCACCCTATTCGGGGGTTCAGTTGAAAAACTGTTTTTT.

CDR3 in amino acids: CASSLGGGRNTEAFF. In DNA form, the CDR3 reads TGTGCCAGCAGCTTAGGTGGGGGGCGAAACACTGAAGCTTTCTTT. The V gene is TRBV11-3, the J gene TRBJ1-1; possibly TRBD1 for D (6 bases). Germline CDR1 SGHNT, CDR2 YENEEA. Trimming took 1 base from V and 2 from J, leaving 11 bases between them. The CDR3 totals 15 residues.

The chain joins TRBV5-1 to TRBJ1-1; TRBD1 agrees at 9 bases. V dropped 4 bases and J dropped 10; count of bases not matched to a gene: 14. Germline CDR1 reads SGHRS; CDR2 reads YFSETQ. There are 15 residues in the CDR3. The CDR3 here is CASSLETGQGAGAFF. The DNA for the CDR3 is TGCGCCAGCAGCCTGGAAACGGGACAGGGCGCGGGAGCTTTCTTT.